The 27 T cell receptor beta chains below come from one sample, sequenced in a study of STAT5B mutations in CD4+ large granular lymphocyte leukemia. Data came from immunoSEQ multiplex PCR; TCRdb stores just in-frame clones and leaves some out. The table lists roughly 46,000 clones, about 80% of them singletons, with more than 0.35% in the top ten. Sequencing was performed on CD4+ T cells from blood buffy coats. These receptors all come from a human donor in good health.

The V gene is TRBV19, the J gene TRBJ2-2; D not resolved. The CDR3 is 14 amino acids. The germline V gene has CDR1 LNHDA and CDR2 SQIVND (reference sequence). V was cut by 1 base and J by 1 base, with 4 bases left in between. CDR3 sequence (DNA): TGTGCCAGTAGTATAGGACAGAACACCGGGGAGCTGTTTTTT. Translated, it gives CASSIGQNTGELFF.

The chain carries TRBV5-1 and TRBJ1-2, with D hard to call. This CDR3 contains 14 residues. Germline loops: CDR1 SGHRS, CDR2 YFSETQ. V was shortened by 7 bases and J by 3 bases, with 16 bases between the two germline ends. The CDR3 loop reads CASATGGTDYGYTF. DNA for the CDR3: TGCGCCAGCGCCACGGGTGGAACCGACTATGGCTACACCTTC.

This clone was seen a single time. The J gene is TRBJ1-2, the V gene TRBV5-1; D is uncertain. The CDR3 length is 13 residues. V was clipped by 0 bases and J by 4 bases, with 7 bases between them. From germline, CDR1 is SGHRS and CDR2 YFSETQ. The CDR3 sequence: CASSLAGVYGYTF. The CDR3 nucleotides are TGCGCCAGCAGCTTGGCCGGGGTCTATGGCTACACCTTC.

The genes are TRBV5-4 and TRBJ2-7, with D perhaps being TRBD1 or TRBD2 (5 bases each). The germline CDR1 and CDR2 sequences are SGHNT and YYREEE (reference sequence). Deletions cut 4 bases from V and 0 bases from J, with 20 bases between. The length of the CDR3 is 17 residues. CDR3 bases: TGTGCCAGCAGCATTGTGGGGTTCGGGGCCGACTCCTACGAGCAGTACTTC. It codes for CASSIVGFGADSYEQYF.

This clone was seen only a few times. CDR3 sequence: CAWSNALTTNGYTF. The CDR3 DNA follows: TGTGCCTGGAGTAACGCACTAACGACGAATGGCTACACCTTC. The chain has TRBV30 and TRBJ1-2; D not certain. The V end was cut by 2 bases, the J end by 6 bases, with 16 bases between. This CDR3 is 14 amino acids long. The germline V gene encodes CDR1 GTSNPN and CDR2 SVGIG (reference sequence).

The CDR3 sequence is CASSLDRGTEAFF. For the CDR3, the DNA is TGTGCCAGCAGCTTAGACAGGGGCACTGAAGCTTTCTTT. The V and J genes are TRBV7-9 and TRBJ1-1; 7 bases match TRBD1. Germline CDR1 reads SEHNR; CDR2 reads FQNEAQ (reference sequence). After removal of 1 base from V and 4 bases from J, the junction contained 0 bases not matched to a gene. The CDR3 is 13 amino acids.

This clone was counted once. The rearrangement links TRBV5-6 to TRBJ2-4, with D hard to call. The V end was cut by 4 bases, the J end by 1 base, with 15 bases between. The V gene's germline CDR1 is SGHDT and CDR2 YYEEEE. This CDR3 contains 16 residues. The CDR3 sequence is CASSQLGEGAKNIQYF. In DNA form, the CDR3 reads TGTGCCAGCAGCCAACTCGGCGAAGGGGCCAAAAACATTCAGTACTTC.

The chain combines TRBV19 with TRBJ2-6, with D possibly being TRBD1 (5 bases). The CDR3 covers 16 residues. CDR1 LNHDA and CDR2 SQIVND come from the germline V gene (reference sequence). Trimming pared 5 bases from V and 2 bases from J, leaving 13 bases between. For the CDR3, the DNA is TGTGCCAGTAGTCGACAGCTTGAGGCTGGGGCCAACGTCCTGACTTTC. This translates into CASSRQLEAGANVLTF.

The chain couples TRBV5-1 to TRBJ2-1, with 9 bases fitting TRBD1. Germline V lookup: CDR1 SGHRS, CDR2 YFSETQ. J was trimmed by 6 bases and V by 6 bases; bases with no gene match: 7. This CDR3 is 14 amino acids long. The CDR3 spells CASNVGQGANEQFF. DNA for the CDR3: TGCGCCAGCAATGTGGGACAGGGCGCCAATGAGCAGTTCTTC.

This clone appeared a few times. The chain recombines TRBV9 with TRBJ1-1; the D gene is possibly TRBD1 (6 bases). The germline V gene has CDR1 SGDLS and CDR2 YYNGEE. This CDR3 is built from 15 residues. V was pared by 4 bases and J by 3 bases, with 16 bases between. The DNA for the CDR3 is TGTGCCAGCAGCCCCTCTCGGGGACAAGACACTGAAGCTTTCTTT. Encoded protein: CASSPSRGQDTEAFF.

The V and J genes are TRBV4-1 and TRBJ1-2, with D unresolved. Germline V gives CDR1 MGHRA, CDR2 YSYEKL. Trimming pared 5 bases from V and 2 bases from J, leaving 6 bases between. The CDR3 spans 12 residues. CDR3 sequence: CASSLENYGYTF. The CDR3 coding sequence is TGCGCCAGCAGCTTGGAGAACTATGGCTACACCTTC.

The genes are TRBV5-4 and TRBJ1-1; D is possibly TRBD1 (6 bases). The germline V gene has CDR1 SGHNT and CDR2 YYREEE (reference sequence). The CDR3 is 16 residues long. V was cut by 4 bases and J by 0 bases, with 16 bases left in between. CDR3 nucleotide sequence: TGTGCCAGCAGCCCGAGGGGGAGTCAGTTGAACACTGAAGCTTTCTTT. Its protein product is CASSPRGSQLNTEAFF.

This chain connects TRBV9 to TRBJ2-1, with unresolved D. Germline assignment: CDR1 SGDLS and CDR2 YYNGEE. This CDR3 spans 15 amino acids. V lost 0 bases, J lost 8 bases, and 15 bases lay in between. The CDR3 bases are TGTGCCAGCAGCGTAGAGCCGTCCCCCGATCATGAGCAGTTCTTC. It encodes CASSVEPSPDHEQFF.

This chain uses TRBV5-5 with TRBJ1-2, with TRBD1 matching 8 bases. V shed 4 bases and J 5 bases; nucleotides not matched to a gene: 10. The CDR3 extends over 15 amino acids. From germline, CDR1 is SGHKS and CDR2 YYEKEE (reference sequence). This chain's CDR3 is CASSPSPGGRYGYTF. The CDR3 nucleotides are TGTGCCAGCAGCCCCTCTCCAGGGGGCAGATATGGCTACACCTTC.

The chain employs TRBV6-5 and TRBJ2-1, with D maybe TRBD1 (5 bases). Trimming left V 5 bases short and J 6 bases short, with 8 bases between. Germline-derived CDR1 and CDR2 are MNHEY and SVGAGI. The CDR3 sequence is 12 residues long. CDR3 sequence (DNA): TGTGCCAGCAGTGCGACAGCCAATGAGCAGTTCTTC. Translating it yields CASSATANEQFF.

The V call is TRBV11-3, the J call TRBJ2-5; the D gene is possibly TRBD2 (6 bases). TRBJ2-7 matches the DNA end more closely, so the J call is doubtful. Per the germline V gene, CDR1 is SGHNT and CDR2 is YENEEA. The CDR3 loop spans 15 amino acids. The CDR3 bases are TGTGCCAGCAGCTTAGCGGCGGGAACCAGGCCCGAGCAGTACTTC. Its protein is CASSLAAGTRPEQYF.

This chain uses TRBV7-2 with TRBJ2-4; 7 bases line up with TRBD2. V was pared by 4 bases and J by 7 bases, with 4 bases of the junction left unmatched. CDR1 and CDR2 (germline): SGHTA, FQGNSA. The CDR3 totals 13 residues. In nucleotides, the CDR3 is TGTGCCAGCAGCTCAGGACTAGATAACATTCAGTACTTC. This codes for CASSSGLDNIQYF.

In its sample, this clone was seen once. The genes are TRBV9 and TRBJ2-2; 11 nucleotides match TRBD2. Germline V gene sequence: CDR1 SGDLS, CDR2 YYNGEE. With V trimmed by 4 bases and J by 1 base, 3 bases remained unmatched. The CDR3 length is 16 residues. Here the CDR3 DNA reads TGTGCCAGCAGCTCACTAGCGGGGGAGAACACCGGGGAGCTGTTTTTT. Translating gives CASSSLAGENTGELFF.

This clone is a singleton in its sample. This chain connects TRBV28 to TRBJ2-7; 7 bases fit TRBD2. This CDR3 has 14 residues. The junction had 13 bases not matched to a gene; V was cut back by 5 bases and J by 9 bases. Germline values: CDR1 MDHEN, CDR2 SYDVKM. The CDR3 nucleotides read TGTGCCAGCAGTACGGGACTACTCGTACGAGTGCAGTACTTC. Translation: CASSTGLLVRVQYF. Together with reference TRBV28 and TRBJ2-7, the CDR3 gives the full variable domain: DVKVTQSSRYLVKRTGEKVFLECVQDMDHENMFWYRQDPGLGLRLIYFSYDVKMKEKGDIPEGYSVSREKKERFSLILESASTNQTSMYLCASSTGLLVRVQYFGPGTRLTVT.

J is TRBJ1-1 and V is TRBV6-1, with 11 nucleotides matching TRBD1. The CDR3 runs 16 residues. Germline lookup yields CDR1 MNHNS and CDR2 SASEGT. Germline trimming cut 3 bases from V and 1 base from J; bases unmatched to any gene: 4. The CDR3 bases are TGTGCCAGCAGTGAGGGACAGGGGGGTTGGAACACTGAAGCTTTCTTT. It yields the protein CASSEGQGGWNTEAFF.

This clone showed up just a few times. This chain links TRBV19 with TRBJ2-2; possible D gene TRBD2, 7 bases. This CDR3 contains 14 residues. CDR1 is LNHDA and CDR2 is SQIVND in the germline V gene (reference sequence). With 3 bases removed from V and 7 bases from J, the gap between germline ends came to 12 bases. The CDR3 sequence: CASSIGGLVGELFF. In DNA, the CDR3 is TGTGCCAGTAGTATCGGGGGGCTGGTCGGGGAGCTGTTTTTT.

The J gene is TRBJ2-4, the V gene TRBV5-6, with a possible D match to TRBD1 (5 bases). The CDR3 extends over 15 amino acids. V gave up 4 bases and J gave up 2 bases, with 13 bases separating them. Germline V gene data show CDR1 as SGHDT and CDR2 as YYEEEE. DNA for the CDR3: TGTGCCAGCAGCCGCAGGGTAGGGACCAAAAACATTCAGTACTTC. Amino acids: CASSRRVGTKNIQYF. The whole variable domain, filled in from reference TRBV5-6 and TRBJ2-4, reads DAGVTQSPTHLIKTRGQQVTLRCSPKSGHDTVSWYQQALGQGPQFIFQYYEEEERQRGNFPDRFSGHQFPNYSSELNVNALLLGDSALYLCASSRRVGTKNIQYFGAGTRLSVL.

The V and J genes are TRBV28 and TRBJ2-5, with TRBD1 identical over 11 bases. The trim removed 4 bases at V and 6 bases at J, leaving 4 bases unmatched. This CDR3 is built from 14 residues. The germline CDR1 and CDR2 sequences are MDHEN and SYDVKM. The CDR3 sequence is CASSSGQGDQTQYF. The DNA for the CDR3 is TGTGCCAGCAGTTCGGGACAGGGGGACCAGACCCAGTACTTC.

The V call is TRBV25-1, the J call TRBJ2-7, with 8 bases identical to TRBD2. The length of the CDR3 is 13 residues. J gave up 5 bases and V 5 bases, and 5 bases lay outside the gene matches. CDR1 and CDR2 from the germline V gene are MGHDK and SYGVNS. The chain's CDR3 is CASSRTSNHEQYF. The CDR3 DNA reads as TGTGCCAGCAGTCGGACTAGCAACCACGAGCAGTACTTC.

The rearrangement uses TRBV10-3 and TRBJ1-4; 8 nucleotides align to TRBD1. Germline V gene data show CDR1 as ENHRY and CDR2 as SYGVKD. V trimming: 4 bases; J trimming: 10 bases; junction bases outside the gene matches: 11. CDR3 length: 15 amino acids. CDR3 sequence reads: CAISGDRGLYGKLFF. The CDR3 DNA sequence: TGTGCCATCAGTGGAGACAGGGGATTGTACGGAAAACTGTTTTTT.

The V and J genes are TRBV6-5 and TRBJ1-4; D is uncertain. Germline V CDR1 and CDR2: MNHEY, SVGAGI. There are 14 residues in the CDR3. Deletions cut 6 bases from V and 0 bases from J, with 8 bases between. The CDR3 sequence: CASSHTATNEKLFF. The DNA for the CDR3 is TGTGCCAGCAGCCACACAGCAACTAATGAAAAACTGTTTTTT.

The chain links TRBV7-2 to TRBJ2-7; D is undetermined. Germline V CDR1 and CDR2: SGHTA, FQGNSA. V was trimmed by 1 base and J by 5 bases, leaving 9 bases between them. This CDR3 region has 13 residues. The CDR3 coding sequence is TGTGCCAGCAGCTTAGGAGCGTGGGACGAGCAGTACTTC. This encodes CASSLGAWDEQYF.